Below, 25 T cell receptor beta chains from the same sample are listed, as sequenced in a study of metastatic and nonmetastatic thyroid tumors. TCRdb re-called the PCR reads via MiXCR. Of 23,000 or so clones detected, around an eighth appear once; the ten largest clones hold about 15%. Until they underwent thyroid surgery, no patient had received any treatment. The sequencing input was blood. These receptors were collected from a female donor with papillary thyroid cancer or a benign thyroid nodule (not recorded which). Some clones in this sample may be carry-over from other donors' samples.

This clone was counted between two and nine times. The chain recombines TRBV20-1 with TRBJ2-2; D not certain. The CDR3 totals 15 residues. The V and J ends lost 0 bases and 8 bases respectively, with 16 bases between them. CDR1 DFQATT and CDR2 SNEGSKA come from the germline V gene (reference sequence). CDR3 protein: CSARDSTDREGELFF. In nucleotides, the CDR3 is TGCAGTGCTAGAGATAGTACAGACCGAGAAGGGGAGCTGTTTTTT.

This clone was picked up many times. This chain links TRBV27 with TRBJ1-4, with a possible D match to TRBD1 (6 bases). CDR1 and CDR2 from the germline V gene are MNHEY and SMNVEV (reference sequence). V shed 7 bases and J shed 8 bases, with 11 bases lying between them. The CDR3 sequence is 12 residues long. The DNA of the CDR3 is TGTGCCAGCAATGGGGGGGGCGAAAAACTGTTTTTT. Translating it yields CASNGGGEKLFF.

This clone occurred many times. CDR3 amino acids: CASFLQVRQPGEQFF. Written as DNA, the CDR3 is TGTGCCAGCTTTCTCCAGGTCAGACAGCCGGGGGAGCAGTTCTTC. This chain connects TRBV5-4 to TRBJ2-1, with D perhaps matching TRBD1 or TRBD2 (5 bases each). Germline V gene sequence: CDR1 SGHNT, CDR2 YYREEE (reference sequence). The V end lost 7 bases, the J end lost 10 bases, and 24 bases lay between the germline ends. This CDR3 is built from 15 residues.

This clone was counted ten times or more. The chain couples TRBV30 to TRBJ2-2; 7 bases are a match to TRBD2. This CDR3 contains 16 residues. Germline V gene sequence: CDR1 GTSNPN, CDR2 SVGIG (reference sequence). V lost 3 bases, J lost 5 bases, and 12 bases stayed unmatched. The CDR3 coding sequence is TGTGCCTGGAGCCCGATAGGACTAGTTCAAACCGGGGAGCTGTTTTTT. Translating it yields CAWSPIGLVQTGELFF.

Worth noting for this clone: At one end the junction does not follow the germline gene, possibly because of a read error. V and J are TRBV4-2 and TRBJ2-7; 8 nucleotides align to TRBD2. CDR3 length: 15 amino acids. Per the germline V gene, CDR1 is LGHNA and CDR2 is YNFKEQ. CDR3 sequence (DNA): TGTGCCAACAGCCAAGGGAATAGCGGGATTTACGAGCAGTACTTC. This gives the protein CANSQGNSGIYEQYF.

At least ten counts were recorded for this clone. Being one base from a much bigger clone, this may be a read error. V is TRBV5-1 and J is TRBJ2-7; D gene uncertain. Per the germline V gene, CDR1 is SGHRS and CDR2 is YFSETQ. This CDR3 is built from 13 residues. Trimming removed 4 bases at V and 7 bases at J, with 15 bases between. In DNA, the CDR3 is TGCGCCAGCAGCCCCGGCAGCTTGGTAGAGCAGTACTTC. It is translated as CASSPGSLVEQYF.

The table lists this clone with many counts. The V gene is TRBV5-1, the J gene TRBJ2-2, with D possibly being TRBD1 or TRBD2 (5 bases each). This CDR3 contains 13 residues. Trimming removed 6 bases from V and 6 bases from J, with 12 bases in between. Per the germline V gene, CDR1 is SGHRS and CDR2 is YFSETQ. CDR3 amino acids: CASKGQGPGELFF. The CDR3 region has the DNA TGCGCCAGCAAAGGCCAGGGACCCGGGGAGCTGTTTTTT.

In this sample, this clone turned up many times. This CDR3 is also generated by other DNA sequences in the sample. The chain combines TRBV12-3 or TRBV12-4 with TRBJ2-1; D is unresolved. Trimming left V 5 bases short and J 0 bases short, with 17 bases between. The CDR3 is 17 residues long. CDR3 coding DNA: TGTGCCAGCAGTCCCCCTCCCGAGCGTAGCTCCTACAATGAGCAGTTCTTC. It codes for CASSPPPERSSYNEQFF.

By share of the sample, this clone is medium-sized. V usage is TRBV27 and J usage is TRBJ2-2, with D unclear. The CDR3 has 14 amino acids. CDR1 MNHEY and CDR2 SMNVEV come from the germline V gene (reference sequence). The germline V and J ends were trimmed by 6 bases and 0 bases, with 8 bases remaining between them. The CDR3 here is CASSWAANTGELFF. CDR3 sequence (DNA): TGTGCCAGCAGCTGGGCCGCGAACACCGGGGAGCTGTTTTTT.

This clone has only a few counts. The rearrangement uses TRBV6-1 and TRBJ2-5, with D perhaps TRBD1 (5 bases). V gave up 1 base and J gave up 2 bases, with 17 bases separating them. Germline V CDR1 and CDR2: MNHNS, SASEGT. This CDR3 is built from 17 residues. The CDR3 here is CASSEGDSLIRQETQYF. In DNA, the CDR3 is TGTGCCAGCAGTGAAGGCGACAGCCTTATTCGACAAGAGACCCAGTACTTC.

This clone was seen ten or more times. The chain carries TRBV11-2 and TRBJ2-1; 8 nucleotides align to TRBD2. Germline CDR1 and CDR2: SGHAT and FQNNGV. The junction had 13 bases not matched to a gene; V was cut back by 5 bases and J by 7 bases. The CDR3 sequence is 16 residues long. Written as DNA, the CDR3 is TGTGCCAGCAGCCGAACTAGCGGAGTGATAAGGAATGAGCAGTTCTTC. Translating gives CASSRTSGVIRNEQFF.

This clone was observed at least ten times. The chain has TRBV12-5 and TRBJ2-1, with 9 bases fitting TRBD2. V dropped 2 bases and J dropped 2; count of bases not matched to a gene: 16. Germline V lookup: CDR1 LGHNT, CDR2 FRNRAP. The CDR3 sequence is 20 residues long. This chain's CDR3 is CASGLPGRVDSSGTYNEQFF. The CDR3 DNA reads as TGTGCTAGTGGTTTGCCGGGACGCGTTGACTCTAGCGGGACCTACAATGAGCAGTTCTTC.

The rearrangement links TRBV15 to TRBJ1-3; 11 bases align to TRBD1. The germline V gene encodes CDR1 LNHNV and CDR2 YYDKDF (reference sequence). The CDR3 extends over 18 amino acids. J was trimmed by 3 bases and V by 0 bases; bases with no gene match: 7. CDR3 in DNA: TGTGCCACCAGCAGAGATCGCCCCGGGACAGGGGGTGGAAACACCATATATTTT. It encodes CATSRDRPGTGGGNTIYF.

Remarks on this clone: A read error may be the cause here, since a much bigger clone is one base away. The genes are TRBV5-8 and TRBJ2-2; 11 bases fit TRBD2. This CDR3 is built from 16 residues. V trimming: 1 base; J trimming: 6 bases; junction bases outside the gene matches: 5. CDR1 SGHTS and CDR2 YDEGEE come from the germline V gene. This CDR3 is CASSLFLAGGPGELFF. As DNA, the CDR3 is TGTGCCAGCAGCTTGTTTCTAGCGGGAGGCCCCGGGGAGCTGTTTTTT.

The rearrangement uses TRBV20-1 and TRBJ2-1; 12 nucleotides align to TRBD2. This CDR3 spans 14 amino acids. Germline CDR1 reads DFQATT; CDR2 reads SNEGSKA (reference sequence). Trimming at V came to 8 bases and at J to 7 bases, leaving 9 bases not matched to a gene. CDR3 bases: TGCAGTTCGGTACTAGCGGGAGGTGGGAATGAGCAGTTCTTC. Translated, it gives CSSVLAGGGNEQFF.

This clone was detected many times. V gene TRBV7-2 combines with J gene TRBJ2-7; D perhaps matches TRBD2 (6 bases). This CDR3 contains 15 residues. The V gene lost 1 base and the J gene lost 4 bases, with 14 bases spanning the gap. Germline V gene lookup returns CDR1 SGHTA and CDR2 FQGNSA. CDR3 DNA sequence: TGTGCCAGCAGCTTAGGGACTATCCCACATTACGAGCAGTACTTC. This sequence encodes CASSLGTIPHYEQYF.

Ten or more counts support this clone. CDR3: CASSLTSGSSYEQYF. The DNA for the CDR3 is TGTGCCAGCTCACTGACTAGCGGGAGTTCCTACGAGCAGTACTTC. The gene calls are TRBV18 and TRBJ2-7; 12 nucleotides agree with TRBD2. V lost 4 bases to trimming and J lost 1 base; unmatched junction nucleotides: 2. This CDR3 is built from 15 residues. From germline, CDR1 is KGHSH and CDR2 LQKENI.

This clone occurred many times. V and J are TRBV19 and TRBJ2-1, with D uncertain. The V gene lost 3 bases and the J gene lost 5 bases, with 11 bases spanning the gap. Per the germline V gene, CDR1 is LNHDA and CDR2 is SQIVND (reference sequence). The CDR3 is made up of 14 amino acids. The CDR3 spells CASSISVGNNEQFF. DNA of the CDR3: TGTGCCAGTAGTATCTCGGTCGGAAACAATGAGCAGTTCTTC.

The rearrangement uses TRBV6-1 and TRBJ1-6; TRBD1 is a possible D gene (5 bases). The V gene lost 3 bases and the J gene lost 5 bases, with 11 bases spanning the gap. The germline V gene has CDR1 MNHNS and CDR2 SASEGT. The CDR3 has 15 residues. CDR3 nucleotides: TGTGCCAGCAGTGAGTTGGCAGGGAATAATTCACCCCTCCACTTT. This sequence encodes CASSELAGNNSPLHF.

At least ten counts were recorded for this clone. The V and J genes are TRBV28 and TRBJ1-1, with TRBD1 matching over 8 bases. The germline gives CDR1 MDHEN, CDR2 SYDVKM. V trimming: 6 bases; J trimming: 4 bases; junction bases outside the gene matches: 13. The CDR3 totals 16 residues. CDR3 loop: CASRQTPGTGSTEAFF. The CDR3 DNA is TGTGCCAGCAGACAAACTCCCGGGACAGGAAGCACTGAAGCTTTCTTT.

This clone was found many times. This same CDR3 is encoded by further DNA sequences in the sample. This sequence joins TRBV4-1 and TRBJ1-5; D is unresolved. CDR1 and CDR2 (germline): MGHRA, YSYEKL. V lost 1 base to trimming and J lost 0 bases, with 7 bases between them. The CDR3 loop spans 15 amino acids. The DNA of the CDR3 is TGCGCCAGCAGCCAAGTCCCGGGTAGCAATCAGCCCCAGCATTTT. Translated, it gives CASSQVPGSNQPQHF.

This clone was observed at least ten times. This CDR3 is CASSSLSGAGAYEQYF. CDR3 coding DNA: TGTGCCAGCAGCTCACTTTCAGGGGCTGGGGCCTACGAGCAGTACTTC. The chain joins TRBV11-1 to TRBJ2-7; tentative D call: TRBD1 (6 bases). Looked up from germline, CDR1 is SGHAT and CDR2 is FQDESV (reference sequence). CDR3 length: 16 amino acids. With 4 bases removed from V and 2 bases from J, the gap between germline ends came to 18 bases.

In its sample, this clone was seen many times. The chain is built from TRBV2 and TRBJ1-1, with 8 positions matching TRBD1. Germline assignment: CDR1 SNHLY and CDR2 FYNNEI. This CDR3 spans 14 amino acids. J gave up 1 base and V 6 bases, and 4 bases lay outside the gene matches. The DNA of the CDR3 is TGTGCCAGCAGGGGGACAGGACCGAACACTGAAGCTTTCTTT. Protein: CASRGTGPNTEAFF.

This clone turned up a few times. DNA of the CDR3: TGTGCCAGCAGTTCCTATGGACAGGGAAGGAGCGGGGAGCTGTTTTTT. Amino acid sequence: CASSSYGQGRSGELFF. The chain joins TRBV12-3 or TRBV12-4 to TRBJ2-2; TRBD1 aligns across 8 bases. The CDR3 runs 16 residues. The V segment lost 4 bases and the J segment 7 bases; nucleotides outside the gene matches: 11.

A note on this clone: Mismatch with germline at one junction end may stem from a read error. Here the CDR3 reads CASWTGGGGTNFLTF. The CDR3 coding sequence is TGTGCCAGCTGGACAGGGGGCGGGGGGACCAACTTCCTGACTTTC. This rearrangement joins TRBV6-2 or TRBV6-3 to TRBJ2-6; 11 positions agree with TRBD1. CDR1 and CDR2 (germline): MNHEY, SVGEGT. The CDR3 runs 15 residues.